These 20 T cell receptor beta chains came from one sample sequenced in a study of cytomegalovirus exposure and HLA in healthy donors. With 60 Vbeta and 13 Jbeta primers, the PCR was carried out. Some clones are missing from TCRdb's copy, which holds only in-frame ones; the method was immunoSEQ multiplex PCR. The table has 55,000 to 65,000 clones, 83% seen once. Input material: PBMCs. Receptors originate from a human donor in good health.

This CDR3 reads CARVGSARGEQYF. The CDR3 DNA is TGCGCCAGGGTGGGCAGCGCTAGAGGGGAGCAGTACTTC. The chain carries TRBV5-1 and TRBJ2-7; TRBD2 might be the D (5 bases). Germline values: CDR1 SGHRS, CDR2 YFSETQ. V dropped 8 bases and J dropped 7 bases, with 19 bases sitting between them. The CDR3 consists of 13 residues.

The CDR3 DNA reads as TGTGCCAAGAGGTGGGCGGGGGAGAACATTCAGTACTTC. This sequence encodes CAKRWAGENIQYF. This rearrangement joins TRBV9 to TRBJ2-4; 7 bases are shared with TRBD2. With 9 bases clipped from V and 7 bases from J, the junction kept 10 bases outside the gene matches. Per the germline V gene, CDR1 is SGDLS and CDR2 is YYNGEE. The CDR3 length is 13 residues.

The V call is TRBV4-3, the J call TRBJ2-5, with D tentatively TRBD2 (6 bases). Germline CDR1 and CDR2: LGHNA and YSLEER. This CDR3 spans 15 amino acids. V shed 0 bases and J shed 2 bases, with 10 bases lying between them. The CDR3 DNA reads TGCGCCAGCAGCCAAGATTTTCGGGGGCAAGAGACCCAGTACTTC. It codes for CASSQDFRGQETQYF.

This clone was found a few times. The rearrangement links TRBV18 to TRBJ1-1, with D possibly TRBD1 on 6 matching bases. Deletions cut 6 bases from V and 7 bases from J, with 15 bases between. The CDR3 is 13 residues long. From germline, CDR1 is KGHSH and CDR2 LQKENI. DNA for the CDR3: TGTGCCAGCTCGCCTACAGGGCGGAGTGAAGCTTTCTTT. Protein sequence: CASSPTGRSEAFF.

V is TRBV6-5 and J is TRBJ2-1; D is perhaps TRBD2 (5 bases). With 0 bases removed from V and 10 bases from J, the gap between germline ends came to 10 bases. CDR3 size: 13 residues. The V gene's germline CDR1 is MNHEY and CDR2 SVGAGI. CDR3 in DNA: TGTGCCAGCAGTTACTCGGGAGTTTCGGAGCAGTTCTTC. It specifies CASSYSGVSEQFF.

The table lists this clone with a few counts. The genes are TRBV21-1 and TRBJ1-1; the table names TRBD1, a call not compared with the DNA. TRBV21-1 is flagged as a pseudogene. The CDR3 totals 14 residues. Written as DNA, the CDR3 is TGTGCCAGCAGCACCAGGGTTCGGAATACTGAAGCTTTCTTT. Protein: CASSTRVRNTEAFF.

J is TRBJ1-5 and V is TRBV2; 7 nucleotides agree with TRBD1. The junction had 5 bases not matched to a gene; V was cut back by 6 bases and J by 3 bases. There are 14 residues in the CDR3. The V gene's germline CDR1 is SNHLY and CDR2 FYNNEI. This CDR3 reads CASSPGQNNQPQHF. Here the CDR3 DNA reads TGTGCCAGCAGCCCGGGACAGAACAATCAGCCCCAGCATTTT.

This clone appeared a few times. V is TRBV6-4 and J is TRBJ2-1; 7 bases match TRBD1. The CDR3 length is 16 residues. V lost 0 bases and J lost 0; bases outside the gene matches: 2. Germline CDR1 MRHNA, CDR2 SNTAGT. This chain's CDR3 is CASSDSNRGSYNEQFF. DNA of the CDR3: TGTGCCAGCAGTGACTCGAACAGGGGCTCCTACAATGAGCAGTTCTTC.

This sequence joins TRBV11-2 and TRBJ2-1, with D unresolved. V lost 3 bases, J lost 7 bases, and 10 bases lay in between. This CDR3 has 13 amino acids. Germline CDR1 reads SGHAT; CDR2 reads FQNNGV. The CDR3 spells CASSFSPGNEQFF. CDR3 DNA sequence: TGTGCCAGCAGCTTCTCCCCCGGGAATGAGCAGTTCTTC.

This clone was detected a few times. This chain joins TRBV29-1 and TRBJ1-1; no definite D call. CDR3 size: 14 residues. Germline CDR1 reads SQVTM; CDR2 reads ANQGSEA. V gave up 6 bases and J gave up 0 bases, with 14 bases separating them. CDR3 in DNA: TGCAGCGTCTCTCTTCTATTATTGAACACTGAAGCTTTCTTT. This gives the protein CSVSLLLLNTEAFF.

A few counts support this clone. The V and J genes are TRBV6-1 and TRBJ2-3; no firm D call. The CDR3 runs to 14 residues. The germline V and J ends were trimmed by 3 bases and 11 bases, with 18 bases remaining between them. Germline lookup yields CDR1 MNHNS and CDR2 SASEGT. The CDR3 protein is CASSEVLGEEGQYF. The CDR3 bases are TGTGCCAGCAGTGAGGTTTTAGGAGAGGAAGGGCAGTATTTT.

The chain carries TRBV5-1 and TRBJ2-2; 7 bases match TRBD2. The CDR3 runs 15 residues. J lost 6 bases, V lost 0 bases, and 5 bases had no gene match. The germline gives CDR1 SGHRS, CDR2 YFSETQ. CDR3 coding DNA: TGCGCCAGCAGCTTGGCCTCACTAGCGTCCGGGGAGCTGTTTTTT. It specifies CASSLASLASGELFF.

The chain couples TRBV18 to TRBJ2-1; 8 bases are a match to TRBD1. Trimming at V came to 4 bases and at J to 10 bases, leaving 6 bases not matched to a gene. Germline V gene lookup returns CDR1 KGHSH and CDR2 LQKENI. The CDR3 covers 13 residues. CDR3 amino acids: CASSLSTGGEQFF. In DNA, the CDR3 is TGTGCCAGCTCACTTTCAACAGGGGGGGAGCAGTTCTTC. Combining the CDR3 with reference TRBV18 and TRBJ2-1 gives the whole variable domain NAGVMQNPRHLVRRRGQEARLRCSPMKGHSHVYWYRQLPEEGLKFMVYLQKENIIDESGMPKERFSAEFPKEGPSILRIQQVVRGDSAAYFCASSLSTGGEQFFGPGTRLTVL.

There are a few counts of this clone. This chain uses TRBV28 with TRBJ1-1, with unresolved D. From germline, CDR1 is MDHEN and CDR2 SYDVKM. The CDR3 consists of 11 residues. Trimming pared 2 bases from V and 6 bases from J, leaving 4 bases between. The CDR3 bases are TGTGCCAGCAGTTTACAGGCTGAAGCTTTCTTT. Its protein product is CASSLQAEAFF.

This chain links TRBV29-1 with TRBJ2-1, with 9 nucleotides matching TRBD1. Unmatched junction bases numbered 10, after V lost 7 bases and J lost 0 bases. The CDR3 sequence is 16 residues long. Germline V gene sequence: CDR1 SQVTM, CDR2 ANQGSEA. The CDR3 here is CSGRDREKSSYNEQFF. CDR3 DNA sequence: TGCAGCGGCCGGGACAGGGAAAAGAGCTCCTACAATGAGCAGTTCTTC.

The CDR3 DNA reads TGTGCCAGCAGCCCGGGACTAGCTTCTTACGAGCAGTACTTC. This translates into CASSPGLASYEQYF. This chain links TRBV4-2 with TRBJ2-7; 9 bases match TRBD2. Per germline, CDR1 LGHNA and CDR2 YNFKEQ. CDR3 length: 14 amino acids. The ends lost 4 bases at V and 4 bases at J; junction bases unmatched: 5.

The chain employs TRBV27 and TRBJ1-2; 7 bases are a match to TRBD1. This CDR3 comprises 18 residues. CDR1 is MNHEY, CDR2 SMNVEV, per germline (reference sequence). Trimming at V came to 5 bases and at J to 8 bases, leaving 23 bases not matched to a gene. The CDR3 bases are TGTGCCAGCAGTCCCAGGGACAGCAGGTTATCCGCAACTAGGGGCTACACCTTC. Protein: CASSPRDSRLSATRGYTF.

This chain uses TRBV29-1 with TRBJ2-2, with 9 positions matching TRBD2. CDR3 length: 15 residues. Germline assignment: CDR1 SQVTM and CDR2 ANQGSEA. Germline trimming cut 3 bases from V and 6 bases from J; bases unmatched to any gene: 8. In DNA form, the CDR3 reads TGCAGCGTTGAGAGTTGGGGCGGGAGGGCCGGGGAGCTGTTTTTT. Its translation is CSVESWGGRAGELFF.

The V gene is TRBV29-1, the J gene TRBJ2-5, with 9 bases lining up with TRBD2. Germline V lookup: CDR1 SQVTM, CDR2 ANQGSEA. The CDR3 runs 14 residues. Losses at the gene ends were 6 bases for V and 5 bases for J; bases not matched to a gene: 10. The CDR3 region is CSVAPGTSIETQYF. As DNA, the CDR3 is TGCAGCGTGGCTCCAGGGACTAGCATCGAGACCCAGTACTTC. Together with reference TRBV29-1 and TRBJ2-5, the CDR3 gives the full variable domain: SAVISQKPSRDICQRGTSLTIQCQVDSQVTMMFWYRQQPGQSLTLIATANQGSEATYESGFVIDKFPISRPNLTFSTLTVSNMSPEDSSIYLCSVAPGTSIETQYFGPGTRLLVL.

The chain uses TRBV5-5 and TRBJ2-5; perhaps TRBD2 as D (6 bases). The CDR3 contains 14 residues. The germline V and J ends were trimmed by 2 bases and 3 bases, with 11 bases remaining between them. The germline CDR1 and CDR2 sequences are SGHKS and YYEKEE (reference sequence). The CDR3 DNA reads TGTGCCAGCAGCTTTAGCGGTGGGAAAGAGACCCAGTACTTC. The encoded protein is CASSFSGGKETQYF.